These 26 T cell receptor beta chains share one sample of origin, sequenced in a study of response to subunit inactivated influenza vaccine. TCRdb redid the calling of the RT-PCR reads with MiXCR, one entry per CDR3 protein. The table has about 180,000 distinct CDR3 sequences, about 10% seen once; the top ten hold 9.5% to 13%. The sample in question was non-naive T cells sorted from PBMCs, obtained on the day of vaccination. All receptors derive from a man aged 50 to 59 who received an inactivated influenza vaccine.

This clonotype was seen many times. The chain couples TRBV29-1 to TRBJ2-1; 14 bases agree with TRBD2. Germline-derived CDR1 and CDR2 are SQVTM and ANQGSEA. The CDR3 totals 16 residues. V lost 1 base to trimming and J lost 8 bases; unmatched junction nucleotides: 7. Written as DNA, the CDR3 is TGCAGCGTTGAAGGCCGACTAGCGGGAGGGCGTTATGAGCAGTTCTTC. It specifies CSVEGRLAGGRYEQFF.

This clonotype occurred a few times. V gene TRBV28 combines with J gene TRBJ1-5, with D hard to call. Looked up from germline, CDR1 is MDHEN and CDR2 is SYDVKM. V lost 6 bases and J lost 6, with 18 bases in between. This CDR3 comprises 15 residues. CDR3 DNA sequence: TGTGCCAGCAGCCCGCCCCTCGGGGAGATTCAGCCCCAGCATTTT. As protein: CASSPPLGEIQPQHF.

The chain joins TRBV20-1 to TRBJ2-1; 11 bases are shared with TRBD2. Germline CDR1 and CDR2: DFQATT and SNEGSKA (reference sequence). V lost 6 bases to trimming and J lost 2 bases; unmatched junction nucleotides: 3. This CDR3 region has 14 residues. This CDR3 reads CSAPTSGAYNEQFF. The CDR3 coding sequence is TGCAGTGCACCGACTAGCGGGGCCTACAATGAGCAGTTCTTC.

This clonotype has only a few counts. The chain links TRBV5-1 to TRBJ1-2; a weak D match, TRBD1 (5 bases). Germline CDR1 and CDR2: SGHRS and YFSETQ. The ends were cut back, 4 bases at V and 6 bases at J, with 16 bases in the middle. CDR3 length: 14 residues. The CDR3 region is CASSQTTASHGYTF. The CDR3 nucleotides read TGCGCCAGCAGCCAGACGACAGCTAGCCATGGCTACACCTTC.

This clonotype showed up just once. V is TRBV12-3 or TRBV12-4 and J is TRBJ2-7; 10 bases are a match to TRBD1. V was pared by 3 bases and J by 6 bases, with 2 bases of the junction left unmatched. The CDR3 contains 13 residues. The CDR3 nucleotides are TGTGCCAGCAGTTTGAGGACAGGGGGCGAGCAGTACTTC. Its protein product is CASSLRTGGEQYF.

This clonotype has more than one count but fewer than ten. The CDR3: CASTIRGHNEQFF. As DNA, the CDR3 is TGTGCCAGCACCATCAGGGGGCACAATGAGCAGTTCTTC. J is TRBJ2-1 and V is TRBV27; TRBD1 matches at 8 bases. The V segment lost 7 bases and the J segment 5 bases; nucleotides outside the gene matches: 4. The V gene's germline CDR1 is MNHEY and CDR2 SMNVEV (reference sequence). The CDR3 sequence is 13 residues long.

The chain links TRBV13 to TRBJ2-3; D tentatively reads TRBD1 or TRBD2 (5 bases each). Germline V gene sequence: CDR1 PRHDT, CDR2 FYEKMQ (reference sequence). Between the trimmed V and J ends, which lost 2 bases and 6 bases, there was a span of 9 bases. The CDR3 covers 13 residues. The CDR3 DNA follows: TGTGCCAGCAGCTTATCGGGGCGGGATACGCAGTATTTT. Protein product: CASSLSGRDTQYF.

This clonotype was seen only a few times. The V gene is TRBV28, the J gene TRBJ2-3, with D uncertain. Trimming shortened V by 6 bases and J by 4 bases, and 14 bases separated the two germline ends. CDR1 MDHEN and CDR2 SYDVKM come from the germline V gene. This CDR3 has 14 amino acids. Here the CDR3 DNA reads TGTGCCAGCAGACTGAAATGGGTGGCAGATACGCAGTATTTT. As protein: CASRLKWVADTQYF. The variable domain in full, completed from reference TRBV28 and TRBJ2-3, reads DVKVTQSSRYLVKRTGEKVFLECVQDMDHENMFWYRQDPGLGLRLIYFSYDVKMKEKGDIPEGYSVSREKKERFSLILESASTNQTSMYLCASRLKWVADTQYFGPGTRLTVL.

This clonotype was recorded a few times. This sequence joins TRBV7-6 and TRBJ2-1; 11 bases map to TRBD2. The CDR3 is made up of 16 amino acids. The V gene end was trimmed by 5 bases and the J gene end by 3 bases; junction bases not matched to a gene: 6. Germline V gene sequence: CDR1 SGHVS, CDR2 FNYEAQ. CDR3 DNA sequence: TGTGCCAGCAGCCAGGGACTAGCGGAAAACTACAATGAGCAGTTCTTC. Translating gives CASSQGLAENYNEQFF.

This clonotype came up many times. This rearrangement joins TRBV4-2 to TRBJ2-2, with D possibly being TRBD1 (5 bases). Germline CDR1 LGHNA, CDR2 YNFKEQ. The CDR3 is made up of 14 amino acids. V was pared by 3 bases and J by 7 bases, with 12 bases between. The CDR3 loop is CASSQTEKGGELFF. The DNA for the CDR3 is TGTGCCAGCAGCCAGACAGAGAAGGGCGGGGAGCTGTTTTTT.

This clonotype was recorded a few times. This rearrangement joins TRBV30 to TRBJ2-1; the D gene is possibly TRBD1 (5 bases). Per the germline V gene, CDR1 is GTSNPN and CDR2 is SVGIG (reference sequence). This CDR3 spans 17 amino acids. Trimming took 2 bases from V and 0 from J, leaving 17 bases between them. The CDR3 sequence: CAWSTIRQTRSYNEQFF. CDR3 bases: TGTGCCTGGAGTACCATAAGACAGACCCGCTCCTACAATGAGCAGTTCTTC.

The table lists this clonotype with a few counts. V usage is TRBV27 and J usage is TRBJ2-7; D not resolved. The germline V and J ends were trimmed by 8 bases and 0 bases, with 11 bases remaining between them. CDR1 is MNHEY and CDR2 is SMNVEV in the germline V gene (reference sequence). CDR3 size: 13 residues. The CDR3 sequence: CASGPTFSYEQYF. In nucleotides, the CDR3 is TGTGCCAGCGGCCCCACATTCTCCTACGAGCAGTACTTC.

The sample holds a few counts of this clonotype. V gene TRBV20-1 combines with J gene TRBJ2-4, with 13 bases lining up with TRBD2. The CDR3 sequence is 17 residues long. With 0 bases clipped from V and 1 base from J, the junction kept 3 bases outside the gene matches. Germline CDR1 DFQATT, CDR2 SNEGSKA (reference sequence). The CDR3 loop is CSARDTSGRAAKNIQYF. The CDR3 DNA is TGCAGTGCTAGAGATACTAGCGGGAGGGCCGCCAAAAACATTCAGTACTTC.

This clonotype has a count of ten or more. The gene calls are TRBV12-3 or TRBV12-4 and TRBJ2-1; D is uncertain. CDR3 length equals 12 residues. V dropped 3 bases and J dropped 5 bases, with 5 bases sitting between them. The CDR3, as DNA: TGTGCCAGCAGTTTTGCCGACAATGAGCAGTTCTTC. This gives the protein CASSFADNEQFF.

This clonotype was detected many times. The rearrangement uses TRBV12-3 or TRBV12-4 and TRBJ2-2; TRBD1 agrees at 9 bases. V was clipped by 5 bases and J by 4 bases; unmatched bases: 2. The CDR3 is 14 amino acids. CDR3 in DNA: TGTGCCAGCAGTCGACAGGGGGGCACCGGGGAGCTGTTTTTT. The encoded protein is CASSRQGGTGELFF.

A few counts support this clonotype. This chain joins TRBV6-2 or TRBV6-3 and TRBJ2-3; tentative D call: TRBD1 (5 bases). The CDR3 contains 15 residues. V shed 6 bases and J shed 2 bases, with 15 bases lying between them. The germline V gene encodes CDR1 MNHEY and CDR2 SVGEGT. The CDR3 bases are TGTGCCAGCAGCAAAACTCGACAGAACACAGATACGCAGTATTTT. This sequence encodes CASSKTRQNTDTQYF.

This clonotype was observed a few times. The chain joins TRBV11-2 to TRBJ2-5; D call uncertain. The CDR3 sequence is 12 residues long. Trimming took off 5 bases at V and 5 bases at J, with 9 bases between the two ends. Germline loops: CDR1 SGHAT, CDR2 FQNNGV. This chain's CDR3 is CASSITGETQYF. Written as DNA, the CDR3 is TGTGCCAGCAGCATAACCGGGGAGACCCAGTACTTC. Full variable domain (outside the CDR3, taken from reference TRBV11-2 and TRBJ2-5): EAGVAQSPRYKIIEKRQSVAFWCNPISGHATLYWYQQILGQGPKLLIQFQNNGVVDDSQLPKDRFSAERLKGVDSTLKIQPAKLEDSAVYLCASSITGETQYFGPGTRLLVL.

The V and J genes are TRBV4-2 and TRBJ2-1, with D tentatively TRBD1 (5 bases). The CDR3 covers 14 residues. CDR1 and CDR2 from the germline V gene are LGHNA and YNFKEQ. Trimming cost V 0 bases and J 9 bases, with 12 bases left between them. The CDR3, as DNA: TGTGCCAGCAGCCAAGACGCCAGGGCACCTGAGCAGTTCTTC. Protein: CASSQDARAPEQFF.

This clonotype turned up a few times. CDR3 amino acids: CSARVKMGATEAFF. CDR3 bases: TGCAGTGCTAGAGTCAAGATGGGGGCCACTGAAGCTTTCTTT. This chain uses TRBV20-1 with TRBJ1-1; the D gene is possibly TRBD1 (6 bases). CDR1 is DFQATT and CDR2 is SNEGSKA in the germline V gene (reference sequence). This CDR3 spans 14 amino acids. Trimming left V 1 base short and J 4 bases short, with 13 bases between.

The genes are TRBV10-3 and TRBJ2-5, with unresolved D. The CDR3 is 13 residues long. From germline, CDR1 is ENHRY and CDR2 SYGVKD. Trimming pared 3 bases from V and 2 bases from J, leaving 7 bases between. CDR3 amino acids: CAISDGAQETQYF. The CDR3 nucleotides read TGTGCCATCAGTGATGGAGCTCAAGAGACCCAGTACTTC.

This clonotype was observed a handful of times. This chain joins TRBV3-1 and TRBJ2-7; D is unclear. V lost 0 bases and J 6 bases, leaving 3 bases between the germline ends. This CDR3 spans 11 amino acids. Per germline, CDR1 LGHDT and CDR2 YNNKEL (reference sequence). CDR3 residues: CASSQDGEQYF. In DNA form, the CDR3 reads TGTGCCAGCAGCCAAGACGGCGAGCAGTACTTC.

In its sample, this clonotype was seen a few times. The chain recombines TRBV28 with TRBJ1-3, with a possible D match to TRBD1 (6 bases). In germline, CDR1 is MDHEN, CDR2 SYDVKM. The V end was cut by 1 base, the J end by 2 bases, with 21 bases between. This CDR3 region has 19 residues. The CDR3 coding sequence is TGTGCCAGCAGTTTATTACTCGTCGGAGGGTCAGGGGCTGGAAACACCATATATTTT. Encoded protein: CASSLLLVGGSGAGNTIYF.

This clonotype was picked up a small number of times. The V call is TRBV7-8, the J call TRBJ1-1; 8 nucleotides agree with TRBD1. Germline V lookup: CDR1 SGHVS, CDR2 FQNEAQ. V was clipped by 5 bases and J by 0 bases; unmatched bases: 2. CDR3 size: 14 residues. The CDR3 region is CASSPDRVNTEAFF. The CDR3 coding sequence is TGTGCCAGCAGCCCGGACAGGGTGAACACTGAAGCTTTCTTT. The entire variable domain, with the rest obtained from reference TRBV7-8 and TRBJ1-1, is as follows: GAGVSQSPRYKVAKRGQDVALRCDPISGHVSLFWYQQALGQGPEFLTYFQNEAQLDKSGLPSDRFFAERPEGSVSTLKIQRTQQEDSAVYLCASSPDRVNTEAFFGQGTRLTVV.

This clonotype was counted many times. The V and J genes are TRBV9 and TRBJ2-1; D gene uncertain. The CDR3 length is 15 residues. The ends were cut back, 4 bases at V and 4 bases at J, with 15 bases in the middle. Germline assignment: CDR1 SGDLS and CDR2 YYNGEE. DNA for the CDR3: TGTGCCAGCAGCTTACACGGCGGAGAATACAATGAGCAGTTCTTC. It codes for CASSLHGGEYNEQFF.

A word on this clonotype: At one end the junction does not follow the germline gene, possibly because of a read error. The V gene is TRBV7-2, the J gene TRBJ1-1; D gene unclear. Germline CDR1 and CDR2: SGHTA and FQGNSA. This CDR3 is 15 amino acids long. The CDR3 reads CSSSLVGGRNTEAFF. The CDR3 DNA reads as TGTTCCAGCAGCTTAGTTGGAGGGAGGAATACTGAAGCTTTCTTT.

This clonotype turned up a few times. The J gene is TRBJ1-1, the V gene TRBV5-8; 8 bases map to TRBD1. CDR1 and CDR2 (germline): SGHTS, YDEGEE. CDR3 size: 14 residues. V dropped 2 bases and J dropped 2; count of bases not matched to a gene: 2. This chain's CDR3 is CASSFGQGNTEAFF. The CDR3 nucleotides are TGTGCCAGCAGCTTTGGACAGGGCAACACTGAAGCTTTCTTT.